The present entry profiles one TCR beta chain with its context. Germline-derived CDR1 and CDR2 are SGHDT and YYEEEE. V lost 0 bases, J lost 4 bases, and 9 bases lay in between. The CDR3 length is 14 residues. This entry is derived from a study of OX40 agonist ivuxolimab in advanced cancers. Study-level background: The dose of intravenous ivuxolimab that patients received every 2 weeks ranged from 0.01 to 10 mg/kg. Partial response was recorded in three patients: one hepatocellular carcinoma and two cutaneous melanoma cases.

Sequencing used immunoSEQ multiplex PCR; TCRdb keeps in-frame clones, though not all of them. The sample contains 65,000 to 95,000 clones, around 92% of which appear only once. This clonotype was sampled from an adult with an advanced solid tumor such as melanoma, head and neck, liver or kidney cancer. The J gene is TRBJ2-3, the V gene TRBV5-6, with D possibly matching TRBD2 (5 bases). Sequenced here: CD4+ or CD8+ T cells sorted from blood, sampled in a trial of the OX40 agonist ivuxolimab. The CDR3 loop is CASSLVTGSDTQYF. The CDR3 bases are TGTGCCAGCAGCTTGGTCACGGGGTCAGATACGCAGTATTTT.